Listed below are T cell receptor beta chains from one sample, sequenced in a study of Ad26.COV2.S vaccination and SARS-CoV-2 variants. TCRdb's copy holds only in-frame clones and misses some; the assay was immunoSEQ multiplex PCR. The table includes roughly 380,000 clones, roughly 84% detected once. Specimen: peripheral blood, collected in a trial of Ad26.COV2.S vaccine versus placebo. All receptors come from a person aged 18-65 years who received the Ad26.COV2.S COVID-19 vaccine or a placebo. CDR3s include the opening cysteine and the closing phenylalanine or tryptophan. A D gene is named only where the DNA matches it firmly. Clone size is given for some rows only: seen once, a few or many times, or a class if the clone is expanded.

TRBJ1-2 NA NA TRBV15 CATSRDSGHPSTDGYTF TGTGCCACCAGCAGAGATTCCGGCCACCCCAGTACCGATGGCTACACCTTC
TRBJ2-3 NA NA TRBV7-2 CASSKGLRLITDTQYF TGTGCCAGCAGCAAGGGACTCCGCCTAATCACAGATACGCAGTATTTT
TRBJ2-7 once NA TRBV11-2 CASSLEVSRYYEQYF TGTGCCAGCAGCTTAGAAGTTAGCAGGTACTACGAGCAGTACTTC
TRBJ1-2 NA NA TRBV6-5 CASSYSGPSGYTF TGTGCCAGCAGTTACTCAGGCCCCTCGGGCTACACCTTC
TRBJ1-1 NA TRBD1 TRBV18 CASSPRVDRGTEAFF TGTGCCAGCTCACCGCGGGTGGACAGGGGCACTGAAGCTTTCTTT
TRBJ1-1 NA NA TRBV7-9 CASTPETNTEAFF TGTGCCAGCACCCCAGAGACGAACACTGAAGCTTTCTTT
TRBJ2-3 NA TRBD2 TRBV6-1 CASSAKLAGFEDTQYF TGTGCCAGCAGTGCGAAACTAGCGGGGTTTGAAGATACGCAGTATTTT
TRBJ1-2 NA NA TRBV18 CASSPGGLNYGYTF TGTGCCAGCTCACCAGGGGGCCTTAACTATGGCTACACCTTC
TRBJ1-5 NA NA TRBV5-4 CASSLAPGGNQPQHF TGTGCCAGCAGCTTGGCACCTGGGGGCAATCAGCCCCAGCATTTT
TRBJ1-5 NA NA TRBV19 CASSIGYNQPQHF TGTGCCAGTAGTATTGGCTACAATCAGCCCCAGCATTTT
TRBJ1-1 NA NA TRBV18 CASLQGMNTEAFF TGTGCCAGCTTACAGGGTATGAACACTGAAGCTTTCTTT
TRBJ2-2 NA NA TRBV4-2 CASSQDSTFLTGELFF TGTGCCAGCAGCCAAGATAGTACCTTCCTCACCGGGGAGCTGTTTTTT
TRBJ1-5 few NA TRBV5-1 CASSPDSLNQPQHF TGCGCCAGCTCCCCGGACAGTTTAAATCAGCCCCAGCATTTT
TRBJ1-1 NA NA TRBV18 CASLQAMNTEAFF TGTGCCAGCCTCCAGGCTATGAACACTGAAGCTTTCTTT
TRBJ2-7 once TRBD1 TRBV2 CASSGRAGTGDTYEQYF TGTGCCAGCAGTGGACGAGCCGGGACAGGGGACACCTACGAGCAGTACTTC
TRBJ1-6 NA NA TRBV3-1/TRBV3-2 CASSLGGGRGSPLHF TGTGCCAGCAGCCTTGGGGGGGGGCGAGGTTCACCCCTCCACTTT
TRBJ2-7 NA NA TRBV25-1 CASSAGTLIYEQYF TGTGCCAGCAGTGCCGGGACCCTAATCTACGAGCAGTACTTC
TRBJ2-1 NA NA TRBV2 CASSVYEQFF TGTGCCAGCAGTGTGTATGAGCAGTTCTTC
TRBJ1-1 once TRBD1 TRBV6-6 CASSDRQGPFTEAFF TGTGCCAGCAGTGATCGACAGGGGCCGTTTACTGAAGCTTTCTTT
TRBJ2-3 once TRBD2 TRBV5-1 CASSLSLAGGKTDTQYF TGCGCCAGCAGCTTGAGTCTAGCGGGGGGAAAGACAGATACGCAGTATTTT
TRBJ2-7 NA NA TRBV5-6 CASSSFLYEQYF TGTGCCAGCAGTTCGTTCCTCTACGAGCAGTACTTC
TRBJ2-2 NA TRBD1 TRBV9 CASSLLGQGEAGELFF TGTGCCAGCAGCCTCCTGGGACAGGGGGAAGCCGGGGAGCTGTTTTTT
TRBJ1-1 NA NA TRBV5-1 CASSTDGMNTEAFF TGCGCCAGCAGCACCGACGGGATGAACACTGAAGCTTTCTTT
TRBJ1-1 NA TRBD1 TRBV10-3 CAISVGGTAKTNTEAFF TGTGCCATCAGTGTTGGGGGGACAGCCAAGACGAACACTGAAGCTTTCTTT
TRBJ2-7 once NA TRBV27 CASTPGFSYEQYF TGTGCCAGCACCCCCGGGTTCTCCTACGAGCAGTACTTC
TRBJ2-2 NA NA TRBV11-2 CASSFTGSNTGELFF TGTGCCAGCAGCTTTACCGGGTCGAACACCGGGGAGCTGTTTTTT
TRBJ2-4 NA NA TRBV2 CASSLSSENIQYF TGTGCCAGCAGTCTGAGCAGTGAAAACATTCAGTACTTC
TRBJ2-6 NA NA TRBV4-2 CASQTGHSGANVLTF TGTGCCAGTCAGACAGGCCACTCTGGGGCCAACGTCCTGACTTTC
TRBJ1-2 NA NA TRBV4-1 CASSQDPGTALSGYTF TGCGCCAGCAGCCAAGATCCCGGGACGGCATTGAGTGGCTACACCTTC
TRBJ2-3 NA NA TRBV12-5 CASGTEQGSTDTQYF TGTGCTAGTGGTACTGAACAGGGTAGCACAGATACGCAGTATTTT
TRBJ2-2 NA NA TRBV7-7 CASSLLGASNTGELFF TGTGCTAGCAGCTTATTGGGAGCCTCGAACACCGGGGAGCTGTTTTTT
TRBJ2-1 NA TRBD1 TRBV11-3 CASSAGTGVYNEQFF TGTGCCAGCAGCGCCGGGACAGGGGTCTACAATGAGCAGTTCTTC
TRBJ1-6 NA TRBD1 TRBV4-3 CASRLTGDSPLHF TGCGCCAGCAGACTGACAGGGGATTCACCCCTCCACTTT
TRBJ1-6 NA TRBD1 TRBV6-5 CASTNRGLNSPLHF TGTGCCAGCACCAACAGGGGGCTCAATTCACCCCTCCACTTT
TRBJ1-1 NA NA TRBV6-4 CASSAQLNTEAFF TGTGCCAGCAGCGCGCAATTGAACACTGAAGCTTTCTTT
TRBJ1-2 NA NA TRBV11-2 CASRAGFSYGYTF TGTGCCAGCCGAGCTGGTTTCAGCTATGGCTACACCTTC
TRBJ1-2 once NA TRBV14 CASSQRATGPYGYTF TGTGCCAGCAGCCAGCGGGCGACAGGCCCCTATGGCTACACCTTC
TRBJ1-1 once NA TRBV4-2 CASSQAPLRQRMHTEAFF TGTGCCAGCAGCCAAGCCCCTCTTCGACAGAGGATGCACACTGAAGCTTTCTTT
TRBJ1-1 NA TRBD1 TRBV29-1 CSVEGQLNTEAFF TGCAGCGTGGAGGGACAGCTGAACACTGAAGCTTTCTTT
TRBJ1-6 NA NA TRBV4-2 CASSQEARRRDSPLHF TGTGCCAGCAGCCAAGAGGCAAGGCGAAGGGATTCACCCCTCCACTTT
TRBJ1-2 NA TRBD1 TRBV7-8 CASSLLMTGENGGYTF TGTGCCAGCAGCCTTCTGATGACAGGGGAAAACGGTGGCTACACCTTC
TRBJ1-5 NA TRBD1 TRBV5-4 CASSLGGSQGVGQPQHF TGTGCCAGCAGCTTGGGAGGATCACAGGGGGTTGGGCAGCCCCAGCATTTT
TRBJ1-2 NA TRBD1 TRBV6-5 CASSYSGTANYGYTF TGTGCCAGCAGTTACTCCGGGACAGCTAACTATGGCTACACCTTC
TRBJ1-2 NA TRBD1 TRBV30 CAWTRQGVNPNGYTF TGTGCCTGGACCCGACAGGGGGTGAATCCGAATGGCTACACCTTC
TRBJ1-1 NA NA TRBV18 CASGRGGTTEAFF TGTGCCAGCGGGAGGGGGGGTACCACTGAAGCTTTCTTT
TRBJ1-3 NA NA TRBV4-1 CASSQADFRGNTIYF TGCGCCAGCAGCCAAGCCGACTTCAGGGGAAACACCATATATTTT
TRBJ1-1 NA NA TRBV18 CASSPPEVAFNTEAFF TGTGCCAGCTCACCACCGGAGGTGGCTTTCAACACTGAAGCTTTCTTT
TRBJ2-7 NA TRBD1 TRBV7-9 CASSSPGQHSYEQYF TGTGCCAGCAGTTCGCCGGGACAGCATTCCTACGAGCAGTACTTC
TRBJ2-7 NA NA TRBV30 CAWSLAVGAYEQYF TGTGCCTGGAGCCTCGCCGTCGGGGCCTACGAGCAGTACTTC
TRBJ2-2 NA NA TRBV6-2/TRBV6-3 CASSQSFGELFF TGTGCCAGCAGCCAGAGCTTTGGGGAGCTGTTTTTT
TRBJ1-2 NA NA TRBV19 CASSIMWGKDGYTF TGTGCCAGTAGTATTATGTGGGGTAAGGATGGCTACACCTTC
TRBJ2-7 NA TRBD1 TRBV7-9 CASRRPGQGTYEQYF TGTGCCAGCAGACGTCCGGGACAGGGGACCTACGAGCAGTACTTC
TRBJ2-1 NA NA TRBV30 CAWNRDNEQFF TGTGCCTGGAACAGGGACAATGAGCAGTTCTTC
TRBJ1-1 NA NA TRBV5-1 CASSLAGTTEAFF TGCGCCAGCAGCTTGGCCGGGACCACTGAAGCTTTCTTT
TRBJ1-1 NA NA TRBV7-9 CASSSPWGSNTEAFF TGTGCCAGCAGCTCCCCCTGGGGGTCGAACACTGAAGCTTTCTTT
TRBJ2-7 medium-sized TRBD1 TRBV6-5 CASRGGQGITYEQYF TGTGCCAGCAGAGGGGGACAGGGAATAACCTACGAGCAGTACTTC